Listed below are T cell receptor beta chains from one sample, sequenced in a study of cytomegalovirus exposure and HLA in healthy donors. The assay was immunoSEQ multiplex PCR, and TCRdb's table has in-frame clones only and misses some. This repertoire includes 100,000 to 150,000 clones. What was sequenced was PBMCs. Receptor source: a man aged 40-49 years in good health and CMV-seronegative. Each CDR3 is given with its conserved first and last residue. A D gene is named only where the DNA matches it firmly.

D gene	J gene	V gene	CDR3 protein	CDR3 DNA
TRBD2	TRBJ2-3	TRBV7-8	CASSPRTSGTEEYF	TGTGCCAGCAGCCCTCGGACTAGCGGGACAGAGGAGTATTTT
TRBD1	TRBJ1-1	TRBV9	CASRVRSQGSTTEAFF	TGTGCCAGCAGAGTTAGATCACAGGGGTCTACCACTGAAGCTTTCTTT
.	TRBJ2-1	TRBV10-3	CAISNRDNEQFF	TGTGCCATCAGTAATCGCGACAATGAGCAGTTCTTC
.	TRBJ1-4	TRBV5-4	CASSPRRGATNEKLFF	TGTGCCAGCAGCCCACGCCGGGGGGCAACTAATGAAAAACTGTTTTTT
TRBD2	TRBJ2-7	TRBV5-6	CASSFVRGRAYEQYF	TGTGCCAGCAGCTTTGTTCGTGGGAGGGCCTACGAGCAGTACTTC
TRBD2	TRBJ2-2	TRBV19	CASRPGLAGGGELFF	TGTGCCAGTCGACCGGGACTAGCGGGCGGCGGGGAGCTGTTTTTT
TRBD1	TRBJ2-3	TRBV7-9	CASSMNRGLTDTQYF	TGTGCCAGCAGCATGAACAGGGGGCTGACAGATACGCAGTATTTT
.	TRBJ1-1	TRBV5-1	CASSEWGVTEAFF	TGCGCCAGCAGCGAGTGGGGGGTCACTGAAGCTTTCTTT
.	TRBJ2-1	TRBV18	CASSPDREVEQFF	TGTGCCAGCTCACCAGACAGGGAGGTTGAGCAGTTCTTC
TRBD1	TRBJ2-7	TRBV29-1	CSVGPRTGKGYEQYF	TGCAGCGTTGGGCCGCGGACAGGGAAGGGCTACGAGCAGTACTTC
TRBD1	TRBJ1-5	TRBV7-8	CASSGQGDNQPQHF	TGTGCCAGCAGCGGACAGGGGGACAATCAGCCCCAGCATTTT
.	TRBJ2-5	TRBV11-3	CASSGGGETQYF	TGTGCCAGCTCTGGTGGGGGGGAGACCCAGTACTTC
TRBD1	TRBJ2-3	TRBV11-3	CASSYFRRQGGDTQYF	TGTGCCAGCAGCTACTTCCGGAGACAGGGGGGAGATACGCAGTATTTT
.	TRBJ2-3	TRBV7-2	CASSPKVEDTQYF	TGTGCCAGCAGCCCTAAAGTTGAAGATACGCAGTATTTT
.	TRBJ2-3	TRBV6-1	CASMPRGSGTDTQYF	TGTGCCAGCATGCCCCGGGGTAGCGGCACAGATACGCAGTATTTT
.	TRBJ2-3	TRBV7-2	CASSWGLDTQYF	TGTGCCAGCAGCTGGGGGCTAGATACGCAGTATTTT
TRBD2	TRBJ2-1	TRBV11-3	CASRPSLAGSNNERFF	TGTGCCAGCAGACCCTCGCTAGCGGGATCTAACAATGAGCGGTTCTTC
.	TRBJ2-1	TRBV2	CASGQTRKYNEQFF	TGTGCCAGCGGTCAGACTAGGAAATACAATGAGCAGTTCTTC
TRBD1	TRBJ2-7	TRBV2	CASIQGRGNEQYF	TGTGCCAGCATCCAAGGCAGGGGGAACGAGCAGTACTTC
TRBD2	TRBJ2-3	TRBV4-1	CASKTSGSVLSTDTQYF	TGCGCCAGCAAGACTAGCGGGAGCGTATTGAGCACAGATACGCAGTATTTT
TRBD1	TRBJ2-3	TRBV2	CASRQDRGRGTDTQYF	TGTGCCAGCAGGCAAGACAGGGGGCGCGGGACAGATACGCAGTATTTT
TRBD2	TRBJ2-5	TRBV7-6	CASSFHGLAEETQYF	TGTGCCAGCAGCTTCCACGGACTAGCGGAAGAGACCCAGTACTTC
.	TRBJ2-5	TRBV7-2	CASSSTPGKETQYF	TGTGCCAGCAGTTCTACCCCAGGGAAAGAGACCCAGTACTTC
.	TRBJ1-1	TRBV7-2	CASSLVVRIQGEAFF	TGTGCCAGCAGCTTAGTGGTGAGGATCCAGGGTGAAGCTTTCTTT
TRBD2	TRBJ2-7	TRBV6-4	CASSVSGAISYEQYF	TGTGCCAGCAGTGTTAGCGGGGCCATCTCCTACGAGCAGTACTTC
.	TRBJ2-7	TRBV11-2	CASRPLSAGKHPYEQYF	TGTGCCAGCAGGCCCCTCAGTGCAGGGAAACATCCCTACGAGCAGTACTTC
.	TRBJ2-7	TRBV5-6	CASSLEWGEYEQYF	TGTGCCAGCAGCTTGGAGTGGGGGGAATACGAGCAGTACTTC
.	TRBJ2-1	TRBV18	CASSPQGRNEQFF	TGTGCCAGCTCACCACAGGGGCGCAATGAGCAGTTCTTC
.	TRBJ1-1	TRBV30	CAWSRLHTEAFF	TGTGCCTGGAGTCGACTTCACACTGAAGCTTTCTTT
TRBD2	TRBJ2-1	TRBV6-1	CASSESGLAGEEQFF	TGTGCCAGCAGTGAAAGTGGACTAGCCGGTGAGGAGCAGTTCTTC
.	TRBJ1-5	TRBV21-1	CASNSIRQGNLTSNQPQHF	TGTGCCAGCAATTCGATAAGACAGGGTAATTTAACGAGCAATCAGCCCCAGCATTTT
TRBD2	TRBJ2-1	TRBV27	CASRKSGSLDEQFF	TGTGCCAGCAGAAAAAGCGGGAGTCTTGATGAGCAGTTCTTC
.	TRBJ1-2	TRBV11-3	CASSLRKENYGYTF	TGTGCCAGCAGCTTGCGGAAGGAAAACTATGGCTACACCTTC
.	TRBJ2-2	TRBV28	CASSLGTGTTGELFF	TGTGCCAGCAGTTTAGGTACAGGGACGACCGGGGAGCTGTTTTTT
.	TRBJ2-2	TRBV29-1	CSAGTWNTGELFF	TGCAGCGCCGGGACATGGAATACCGGGGAGCTGTTTTTT
TRBD2	TRBJ2-1	TRBV6-5	CASRAGGPLNEQFF	TGTGCCAGCAGGGCGGGAGGGCCTCTGAATGAGCAGTTCTTC
TRBD1	TRBJ1-5	TRBV19	CASSFDRGKWSNQPQHF	TGTGCCAGTAGTTTCGACAGGGGGAAATGGAGCAATCAGCCCCAGCATTTT
TRBD1	TRBJ1-2	TRBV30	CAWSGTGRVYGYTF	TGTGCCTGGAGTGGGACAGGTCGGGTCTATGGCTACACCTTC
.	TRBJ2-3	TRBV27	CASSTHGQSTDTQYF	TGTGCCAGCAGTACCCATGGACAGAGCACAGATACGCAGTATTTT
.	TRBJ1-2	TRBV28	CASSLVWAPVYGYTF	TGTGCCAGCAGTTTAGTTTGGGCGCCGGTTTATGGCTACACCTTC
.	TRBJ1-5	TRBV6-1	CASSGEGGRAYSNQPQHF	TGTGCCAGCAGTGGCGAAGGGGGGAGGGCGTATAGCAATCAGCCCCAGCATTTT
TRBD2	TRBJ2-5	TRBV4-1	CASSQGGGGVQETQYF	TGCGCCAGCAGCCAAGGCGGTGGGGGGGTCCAAGAGACCCAGTACTTC
.	TRBJ1-1	TRBV28	CASTGAGTEAFF	TGTGCCAGCACGGGCGCGGGGACTGAAGCTTTCTTT
.	TRBJ2-7	TRBV6-4	CASSDLGRWEQYF	TGTGCCAGCAGTGACCTAGGCCGCTGGGAGCAGTACTTC
.	TRBJ2-7	TRBV2	CASAVRVSYEQYF	TGTGCCAGCGCAGTCAGGGTCTCCTACGAGCAGTACTTC
.	TRBJ2-7	TRBV11-2	CASSTTSGSSYEQYF	TGTGCCAGCAGCACCACGAGCGGTAGCTCCTACGAGCAGTACTTC
.	TRBJ2-2	TRBV11-3	CASTTTQNTGELFF	TGTGCCAGCACGACGACACAGAACACCGGGGAGCTGTTTTTT
TRBD1	TRBJ2-7	TRBV10-3	CAISADRARSYEQYF	TGTGCCATCTCTGCCGACAGGGCCCGCTCCTACGAGCAGTACTTC
.	TRBJ1-4	TRBV19	CASRYWGGTNEKLFF	TGTGCCAGTAGATACTGGGGGGGCACTAATGAAAAACTGTTTTTT
.	TRBJ2-3	TRBV6-4	CASSVEIADTQYF	TGTGCCAGCAGTGTTGAGATAGCAGATACGCAGTATTTT
.	TRBJ1-1	TRBV2	CASRLQGGAFF	TGTGCCAGCAGGTTGCAAGGGGGAGCTTTCTTT
.	TRBJ2-3	TRBV5-1	CASSFPSTDTQYF	TGCGCCAGCAGCTTTCCTAGCACAGATACGCAGTATTTT
.	TRBJ1-4	TRBV2	CASRETSGDEKLFF	TGTGCCAGCAGGGAAACCTCGGGGGACGAAAAACTGTTTTTT
TRBD2	TRBJ2-1	TRBV29-1	CSVDPWRGLQPSSGVYPFF	TGCAGCGTTGATCCTTGGAGGGGTCTACAACCATCTAGCGGAGTTTACCCGTTCTTC
.	TRBJ2-5	TRBV9	CASSPGVPETQYF	TGTGCCAGCTCCCCGGGGGTACCGGAGACCCAGTACTTC
.	TRBJ1-4	TRBV7-9	CASSLGNSYNEKLFF	TGTGCCAGCAGCTTAGGTAACAGTTATAATGAAAAACTGTTTTTT